A selection of T cell receptor beta chains follows, all from one sample in a study of blood T cells in healthy people across ages. TCRdb reprocessed the 5' RACE reads with MiXCR, giving one entry per CDR3 protein. Among around 1,500,000 distinct CDR3 sequences listed, roughly 30% were seen once. Sequenced: blood. The receptors here all came from a woman in her twenties or thirties in good health. Both conserved end residues are part of each CDR3. A D gene is named only where the DNA matches it firmly. A row's size may be missing; if present it is once, few, many or a size class.

j_call clone_size d_call v_call cdr3_aa cdr3_nt
TRBJ1-1 once - TRBV29-1 CSATQEGTEAFF TGCAGTGCGACACAGGAGGGGACTGAAGCTTTCTTT
TRBJ2-1 few TRBD2 TRBV25-1 CASATSGREQFF TGTGCCTCCGCGACTAGCGGTCGAGAGCAGTTCTTC
TRBJ2-7 many - TRBV5-5 CASSLIPETGYEQYF TGTGCCAGCAGCTTGATACCCGAAACAGGGTACGAGCAGTACTTC
TRBJ2-1 few - TRBV7-9 CASSTLAIEQFF TGTGCCAGTAGCACACTGGCCATTGAGCAGTTCTTC
TRBJ1-1 few - TRBV3-1 CASSRVSGGTEAFF TGTGCCAGCAGCCGAGTATCGGGGGGAACTGAAGCTTTCTTT
TRBJ1-5 - - TRBV5-1 CAGSFGGRRDQPQHF TGCGCCGGCAGCTTCGGGGGGAGGAGGGATCAGCCCCAGCATTTT
TRBJ2-2 once TRBD1 TRBV9 CASSVGDRANTGELFF TGTGCCAGCAGCGTAGGGGACAGAGCGAACACCGGGGAGCTGTTTTTT
TRBJ2-3 few TRBD1 TRBV5-1 CASSFPRTGLQATQYF TGCGCCAGCAGCTTTCCTAGGACAGGCCTGCAGGCTACGCAGTATTTT
TRBJ2-7 many - TRBV5-1 CASSGGDPRSYEQYF TGCGCCAGCAGCGGTGGGGACCCTCGCTCCTACGAGCAGTACTTC
TRBJ2-1 - - TRBV14 CASSQDFGRVSEQFF TGTGCCAGCAGCCAAGATTTCGGGAGAGTCAGTGAGCAGTTCTTC
TRBJ1-5 few - TRBV12-3/TRBV12-4 CASSYGANLPQHF TGTGCCAGCAGTTACGGGGCAAATCTGCCCCAGCATTTT
TRBJ2-1 - - TRBV4-3 CASSPQAGFNSYNEQFF TGCGCCAGCAGCCCCCAGGCAGGGTTCAACTCCTACAATGAGCAGTTCTTC
TRBJ2-6 - - TRBV7-3 CASSSQGSGANALTF TGTGCCAGTAGCTCACAAGGCTCTGGGGCCAACGCCCTGACTTTC
TRBJ2-3 - TRBD2 TRBV6-6 CAMSGSGTDTQYF TGTGCCATGAGCGGGAGTGGCACAGATACGCAGTATTTT
TRBJ2-7 many - TRBV19 CASKDSSAEQYF TGTGCCAGTAAGGACAGTTCCGCCGAGCAGTACTTC
TRBJ2-1 few TRBD2 TRBV20-1 CSAETGTMPEQFF TGTAGTGCTGAGACCGGGACTATGCCTGAGCAGTTCTTC
TRBJ2-1 few TRBD2 TRBV15 CATSRDFGGGYNEQFF TGTGCCACCAGCAGAGATTTTGGGGGGGGGTACAATGAGCAGTTCTTC
TRBJ2-3 - - TRBV28 CASSHLQDTQYF TGTGCCAGCAGCCACCTACAAGATACGCAGTATTTT
TRBJ2-2 - - TRBV2 CAGGVQGGSTGELFF TGTGCCGGGGGGGTACAGGGAGGGAGCACCGGGGAGCTGTTTTTT
TRBJ1-1 - - TRBV20-1 CSAAPIGTGMNTEAFF TGCAGTGCAGCGCCCATAGGTACAGGGATGAACACTGAAGCTTTCTTT
TRBJ2-7 few - TRBV9 CASSAQGFGEQYF TGTGCCAGCAGCGCCCAGGGGTTCGGCGAGCAGTACTTC
TRBJ2-7 many - TRBV5-1 CASSTTNEQYF TGCGCCAGCAGCACTACTAACGAGCAGTACTTC
TRBJ2-3 few - TRBV5-1 CASSFSSLRDTQYF TGCGCCAGCAGCTTCTCCTCTCTCCGGGATACGCAGTATTTT
TRBJ2-3 - - TRBV18 CASSPWGASDTQYF TGTGCCAGCTCACCCTGGGGGGCCTCAGATACGCAGTATTTT
TRBJ2-7 - - TRBV11-2 CASSFSLSQGLGEQYF TGTGCCAGCAGCTTCTCCCTGTCACAGGGCCTCGGCGAGCAGTACTTC
TRBJ2-7 - - TRBV5-5 CASSLSTTNEQYF TGTGCCAGCAGCTTGAGCACCACGAATGAGCAGTACTTC
TRBJ2-5 - - TRBV5-1 CASSFSGGAFSETQYF TGCGCCAGCAGCTTTAGTGGGGGGGCATTTTCAGAGACCCAGTACTTC
TRBJ2-7 - TRBD1 TRBV7-9 CTSSSEPQGACYEQYF TGTACCAGCAGCTCCGAGCCCCAGGGGGCGTGCTACGAGCAGTACTTC
TRBJ2-7 few TRBD2 TRBV28 CASSKAGGPPYEQYF TGTGCCAGCAGTAAAGCGGGAGGGCCACCCTACGAGCAGTACTTC
TRBJ1-1 - - TRBV7-2 CASSRRTGLNTEAFF TGTGCCAGCAGTCGGAGAACAGGGCTGAACACTGAAGCTTTCTTT
TRBJ1-2 few - TRBV29-1 CSVAAGQLYGYTF TGCAGCGTTGCCGCCGGACAGCTCTATGGCTACACCTTC